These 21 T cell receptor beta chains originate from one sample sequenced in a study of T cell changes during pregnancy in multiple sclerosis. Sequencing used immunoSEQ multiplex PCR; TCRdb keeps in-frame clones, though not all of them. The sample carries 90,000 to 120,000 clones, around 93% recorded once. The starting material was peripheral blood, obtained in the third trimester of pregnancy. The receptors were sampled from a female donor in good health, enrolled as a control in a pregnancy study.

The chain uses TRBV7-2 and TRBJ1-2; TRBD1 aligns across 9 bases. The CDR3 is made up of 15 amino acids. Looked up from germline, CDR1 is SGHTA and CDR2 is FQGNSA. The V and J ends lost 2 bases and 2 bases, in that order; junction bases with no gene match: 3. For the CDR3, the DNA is TGTGCCAGCAGCTTATCGACAGGGGGAAACTATGGCTACACCTTC. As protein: CASSLSTGGNYGYTF.

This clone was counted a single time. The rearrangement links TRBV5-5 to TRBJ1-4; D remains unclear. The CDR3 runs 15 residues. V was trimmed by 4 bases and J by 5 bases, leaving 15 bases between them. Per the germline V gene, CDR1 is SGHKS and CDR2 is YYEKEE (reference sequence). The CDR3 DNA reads TGTGCCAGCAGCCGAGGGAGCAATCCAAATGAAAAACTGTTTTTT. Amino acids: CASSRGSNPNEKLFF.

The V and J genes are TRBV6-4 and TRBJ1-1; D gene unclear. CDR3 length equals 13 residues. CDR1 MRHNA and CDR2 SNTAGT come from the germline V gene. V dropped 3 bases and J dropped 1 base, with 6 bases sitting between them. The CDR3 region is CASSEYRNTEAFF. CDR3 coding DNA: TGTGCCAGCAGTGAGTACAGGAACACTGAAGCTTTCTTT.

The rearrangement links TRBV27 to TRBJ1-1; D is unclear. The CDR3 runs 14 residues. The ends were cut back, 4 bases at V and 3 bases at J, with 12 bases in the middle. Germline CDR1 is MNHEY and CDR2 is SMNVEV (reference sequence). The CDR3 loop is CASSSLREDTEAFF. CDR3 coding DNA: TGTGCCAGCAGTTCCCTTAGGGAGGACACTGAAGCTTTCTTT.

The CDR3 nucleotides read TGTGCCAGCAGCAACCACAGGGCAGGTGAAGCTTTCTTT. Translating gives CASSNHRAGEAFF. The chain uses TRBV21-1 and TRBJ1-1; no check of the table's D call, TRBD1, against the DNA was made. TRBV21-1 is a listed pseudogene. The CDR3 contains 13 residues.

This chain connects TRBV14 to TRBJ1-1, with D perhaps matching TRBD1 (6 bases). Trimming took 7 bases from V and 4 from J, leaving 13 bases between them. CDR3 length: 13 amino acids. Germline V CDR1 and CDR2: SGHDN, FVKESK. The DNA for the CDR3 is TGTGCCAGCAACGACCTAGGGGGCACTGAAGCTTTCTTT. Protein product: CASNDLGGTEAFF.

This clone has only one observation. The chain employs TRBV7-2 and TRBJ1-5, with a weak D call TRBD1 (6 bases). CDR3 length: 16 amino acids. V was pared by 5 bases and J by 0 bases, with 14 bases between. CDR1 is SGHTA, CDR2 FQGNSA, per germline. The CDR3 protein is CASSPGTLYSNQPQHF. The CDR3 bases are TGTGCCAGCAGCCCCGGGACACTCTATAGCAATCAGCCCCAGCATTTT.

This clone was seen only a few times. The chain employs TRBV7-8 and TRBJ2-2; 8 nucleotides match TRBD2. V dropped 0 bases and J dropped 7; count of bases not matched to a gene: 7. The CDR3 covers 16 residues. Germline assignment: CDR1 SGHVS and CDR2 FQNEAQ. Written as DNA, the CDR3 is TGTGCCAGCAGCTTAGCCGGGGGGGCATTTTACGGGGAGCTGTTTTTT. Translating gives CASSLAGGAFYGELFF.

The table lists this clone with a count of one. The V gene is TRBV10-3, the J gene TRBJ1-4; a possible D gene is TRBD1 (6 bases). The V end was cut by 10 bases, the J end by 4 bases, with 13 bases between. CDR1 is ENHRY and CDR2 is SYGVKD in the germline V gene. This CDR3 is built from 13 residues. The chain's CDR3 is CATAKDSNEKLFF. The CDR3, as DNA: TGTGCCACCGCAAAGGACAGTAATGAAAAACTGTTTTTT.

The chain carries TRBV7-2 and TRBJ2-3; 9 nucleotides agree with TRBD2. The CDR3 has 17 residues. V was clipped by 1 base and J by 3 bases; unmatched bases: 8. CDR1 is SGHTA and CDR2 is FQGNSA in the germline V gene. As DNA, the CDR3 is TGTGCCAGCAGCTTAGTCGGCGGGGGGGCCCGGACAGATACGCAGTATTTT. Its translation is CASSLVGGGARTDTQYF.

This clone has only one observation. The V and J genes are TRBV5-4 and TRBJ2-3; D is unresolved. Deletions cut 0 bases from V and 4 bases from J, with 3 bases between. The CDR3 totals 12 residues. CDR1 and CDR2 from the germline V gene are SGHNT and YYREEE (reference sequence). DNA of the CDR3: TGTGCCAGCAGCTTGGTAGCAGATACGCAGTATTTT. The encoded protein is CASSLVADTQYF.

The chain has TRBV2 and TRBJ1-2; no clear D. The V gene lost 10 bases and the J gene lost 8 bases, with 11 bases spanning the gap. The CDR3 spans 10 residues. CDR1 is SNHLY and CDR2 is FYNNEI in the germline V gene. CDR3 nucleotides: TGTGCCACTAAGCCTAACGGCTACACCTTC. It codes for CATKPNGYTF.

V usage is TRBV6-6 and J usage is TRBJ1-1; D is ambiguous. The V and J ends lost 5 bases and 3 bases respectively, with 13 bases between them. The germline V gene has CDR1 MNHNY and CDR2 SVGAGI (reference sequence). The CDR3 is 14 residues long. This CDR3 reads CASSLRVVDTEAFF. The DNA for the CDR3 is TGTGCCAGCAGTCTGAGGGTGGTGGACACTGAAGCTTTCTTT.

CDR3 loop: CASSLVGQGQSYTF. The CDR3 region has the DNA TGTGCCAGCAGCTTAGTAGGGCAGGGGCAAAGCTACACCTTC. This chain links TRBV11-2 with TRBJ1-2, with D possibly matching TRBD1 (6 bases). Germline lookup yields CDR1 SGHAT and CDR2 FQNNGV. V shed 1 base and J shed 9 bases, with 15 bases lying between them. There are 14 residues in the CDR3.

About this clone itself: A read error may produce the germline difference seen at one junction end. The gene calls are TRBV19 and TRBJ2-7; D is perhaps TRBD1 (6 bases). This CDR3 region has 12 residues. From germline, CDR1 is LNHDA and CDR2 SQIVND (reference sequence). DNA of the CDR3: TGTGCCAGTAGTATAGATCTACAGGGATTCGCGTTC. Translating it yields CASSIDLQGFAF.

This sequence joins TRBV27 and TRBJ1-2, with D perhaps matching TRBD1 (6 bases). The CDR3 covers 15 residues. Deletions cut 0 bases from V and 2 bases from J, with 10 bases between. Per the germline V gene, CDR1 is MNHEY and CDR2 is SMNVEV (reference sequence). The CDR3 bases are TGTGCCAGCAGTTTATCAGGGGGGGGGAACTATGGCTACACCTTC. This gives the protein CASSLSGGGNYGYTF.

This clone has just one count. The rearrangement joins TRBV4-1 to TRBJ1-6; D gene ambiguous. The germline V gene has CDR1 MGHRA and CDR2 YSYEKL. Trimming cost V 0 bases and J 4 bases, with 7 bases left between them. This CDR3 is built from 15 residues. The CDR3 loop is CASSQEAQYNSPLHF. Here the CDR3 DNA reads TGCGCCAGCAGCCAAGAAGCGCAGTATAATTCACCCCTCCACTTT.

For the CDR3, the DNA is TGTGCCAGCGGGAAATCCGGGACAGAATACTACGAGCAGTACTTC. Translating it yields CASGKSGTEYYEQYF. The rearrangement uses TRBV9 and TRBJ2-7, with 7 bases that match TRBD1. The V and J ends lost 7 bases and 3 bases, in that order; junction bases with no gene match: 13. The CDR3 runs 15 residues. Germline loops: CDR1 SGDLS, CDR2 YYNGEE.

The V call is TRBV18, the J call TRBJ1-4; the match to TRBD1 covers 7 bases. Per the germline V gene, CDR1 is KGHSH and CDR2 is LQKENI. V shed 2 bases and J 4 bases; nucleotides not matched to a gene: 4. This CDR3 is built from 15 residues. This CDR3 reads CASSPAGQHNEKLFF. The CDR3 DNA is TGTGCCAGCTCACCAGCGGGACAGCATAATGAAAAACTGTTTTTT.

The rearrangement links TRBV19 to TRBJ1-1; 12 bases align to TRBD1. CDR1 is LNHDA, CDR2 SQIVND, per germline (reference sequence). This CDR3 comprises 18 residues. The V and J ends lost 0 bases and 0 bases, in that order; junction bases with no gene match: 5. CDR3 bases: TGTGCCAGTAGTATAGATCGGGGACAGGGGGCCATGAACACTGAAGCTTTCTTT. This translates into CASSIDRGQGAMNTEAFF.

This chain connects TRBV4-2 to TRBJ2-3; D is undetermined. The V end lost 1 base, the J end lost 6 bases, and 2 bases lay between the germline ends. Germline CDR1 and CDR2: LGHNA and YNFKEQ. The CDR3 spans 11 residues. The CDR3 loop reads CASSQADTQYF. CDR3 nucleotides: TGTGCCAGCAGCCAAGCTGATACGCAGTATTTT.